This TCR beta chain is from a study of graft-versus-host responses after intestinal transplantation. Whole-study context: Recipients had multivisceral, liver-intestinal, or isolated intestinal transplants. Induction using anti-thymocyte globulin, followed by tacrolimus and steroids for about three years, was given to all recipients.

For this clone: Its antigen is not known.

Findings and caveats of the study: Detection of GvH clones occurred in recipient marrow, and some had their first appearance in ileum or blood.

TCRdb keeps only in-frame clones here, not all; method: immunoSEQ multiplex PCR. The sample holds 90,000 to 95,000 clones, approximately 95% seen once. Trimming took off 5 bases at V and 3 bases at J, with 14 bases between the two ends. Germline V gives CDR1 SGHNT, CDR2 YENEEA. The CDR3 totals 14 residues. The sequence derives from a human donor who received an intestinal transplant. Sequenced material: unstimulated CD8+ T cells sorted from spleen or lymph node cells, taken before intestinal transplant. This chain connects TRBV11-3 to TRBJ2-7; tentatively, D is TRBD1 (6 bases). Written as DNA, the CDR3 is TGTGCCAGCAGCCCAACGGGACACCGCTACGAGCAGTACTTC. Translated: CASSPTGHRYEQYF. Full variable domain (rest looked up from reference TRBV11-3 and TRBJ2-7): EAGVVQSPRYKIIEKKQPVAFWCNPISGHNTLYWYLQNLGQGPELLIRYENEEAVDDSQLPKDRFSAERLKGVDSTLKIQPAELGDSAVYLCASSPTGHRYEQYFGPGTRLTVT.